Reported below is one TCR beta chain. Trimming removed 2 bases from V and 0 bases from J, with 12 bases in between. Germline V lookup: CDR1 KGHDR, CDR2 SFDVKD. The CDR3 has 16 residues. This sample was included in a study of T cell responses to AZD1222 COVID-19 vaccine. Data came from immunoSEQ multiplex PCR; TCRdb stores just in-frame clones and leaves some out. The profile shows about 200,000 clones, roughly nine tenths of them singletons. V is TRBV24-1 and J is TRBJ1-2; no clear D gene. Material: peripheral blood, obtained 28 days after the second AZD1222 dose. This clonotype was sampled from an adult who received the AZD1222 COVID-19 vaccine. The CDR3 nucleotides read TGTGCCACCAGTGATTCCGGAGAGAAGACTAACTATGGCTACACCTTC. Translation gives CATSDSGEKTNYGYTF.